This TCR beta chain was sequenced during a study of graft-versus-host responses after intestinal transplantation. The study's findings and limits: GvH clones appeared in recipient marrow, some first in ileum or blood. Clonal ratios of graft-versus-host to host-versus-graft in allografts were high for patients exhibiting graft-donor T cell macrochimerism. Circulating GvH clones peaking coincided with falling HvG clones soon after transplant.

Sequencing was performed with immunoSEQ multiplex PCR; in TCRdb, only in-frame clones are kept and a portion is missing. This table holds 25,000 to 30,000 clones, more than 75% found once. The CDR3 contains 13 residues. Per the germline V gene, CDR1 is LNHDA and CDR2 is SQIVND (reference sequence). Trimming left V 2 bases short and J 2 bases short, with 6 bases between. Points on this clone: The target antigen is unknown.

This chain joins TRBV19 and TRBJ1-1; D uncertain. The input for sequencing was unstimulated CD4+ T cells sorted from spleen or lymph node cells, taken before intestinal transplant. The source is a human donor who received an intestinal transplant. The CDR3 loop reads CASSIIGNTEAFF. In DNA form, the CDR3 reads TGTGCCAGTAGTATAATCGGAAACACTGAAGCTTTCTTT.